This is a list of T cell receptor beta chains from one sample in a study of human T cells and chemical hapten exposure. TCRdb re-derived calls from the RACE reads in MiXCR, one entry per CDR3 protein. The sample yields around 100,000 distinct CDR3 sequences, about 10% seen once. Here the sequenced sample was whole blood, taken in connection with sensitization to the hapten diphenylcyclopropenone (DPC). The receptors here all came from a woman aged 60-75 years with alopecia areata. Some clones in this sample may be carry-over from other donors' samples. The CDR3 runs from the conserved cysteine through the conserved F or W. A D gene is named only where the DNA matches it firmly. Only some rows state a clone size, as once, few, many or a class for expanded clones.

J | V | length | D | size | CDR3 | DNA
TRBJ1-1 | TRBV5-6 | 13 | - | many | CASSFSRNTEAFF | TGTGCCAGCAGCTTTTCGCGGAACACTGAAGCTTTCTTT
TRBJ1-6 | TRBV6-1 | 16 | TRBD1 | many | CASILSGTGMGATLHF | TGTGCCAGCATATTGTCAGGGACAGGGATGGGTGCGACCCTCCACTTT
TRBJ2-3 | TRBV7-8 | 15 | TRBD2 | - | CASSFGRGGTDTQYF | TGTGCCAGCAGCTTTGGGCGGGGGGGCACAGATACGCAGTATTTT
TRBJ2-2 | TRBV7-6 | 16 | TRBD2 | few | CASSPPASGGAGELFF | TGTGCCAGCAGCCCACCCGCCAGCGGGGGGGCCGGGGAGCTGTTTTTT
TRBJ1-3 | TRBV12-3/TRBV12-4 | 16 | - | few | CASSTPGLGVRNTIYF | TGTGCCAGCAGTACCCCCGGTTTAGGGGTAAGAAACACCATATATTTT
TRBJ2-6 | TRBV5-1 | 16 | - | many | CASSFTLSSGANVLTF | TGCGCCAGCAGCTTTACTCTAAGTTCTGGGGCCAACGTCCTGACTTTC
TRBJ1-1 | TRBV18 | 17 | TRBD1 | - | CASSPQGQGAGNTEAFF | TGTGCCAGCTCACCCCAGGGGCAGGGGGCCGGGAACACTGAAGCTTTCTTT
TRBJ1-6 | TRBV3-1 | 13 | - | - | CASSQEEDSPLHF | TGTGCCAGCAGCCAAGAAGAGGATTCACCCCTCCACTTT
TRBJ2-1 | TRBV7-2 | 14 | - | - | CASSLGAAHSVSFF | TGTGCCAGCAGCTTAGGCGCGGCTCATTCGGTCTCGTTCTTC
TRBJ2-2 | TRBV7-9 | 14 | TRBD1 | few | CASSGQGWTGELFF | TGTGCCAGCTCGGGACAGGGTTGGACCGGGGAGCTGTTTTTT
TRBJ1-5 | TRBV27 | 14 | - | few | CASSLARAGQPQHF | TGTGCCAGCAGTTTAGCCAGGGCAGGACAGCCCCAGCATTTT
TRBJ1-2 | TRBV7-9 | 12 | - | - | CASSLIAKFPSF | TGTGCCAGCAGCTTAATAGCGAAGTTTCCCAGCTTC
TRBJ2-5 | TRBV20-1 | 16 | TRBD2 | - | CSARGSSGGAGETQYF | TGCAGTGCTAGAGGTTCTAGCGGGGGGGCCGGGGAGACCCAGTACTTC
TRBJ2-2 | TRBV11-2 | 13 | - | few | CASSQDGAGELFF | TGTGCCAGCAGCCAGGACGGGGCCGGGGAGCTGTTTTTT
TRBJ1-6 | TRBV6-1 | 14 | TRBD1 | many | CASSPGQDNSPLHF | TGTGCCAGCAGCCCGGGACAGGATAATTCACCCCTCCACTTT
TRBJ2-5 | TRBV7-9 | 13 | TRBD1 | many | CASSSPTGQTQYF | TGTGCCAGCAGCTCTCCGACAGGGCAGACCCAGTACTTC
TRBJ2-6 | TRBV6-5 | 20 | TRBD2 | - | CASSHRGTSLQSSGANVLTF | TGTGCCAGCAGTCACCGCGGGACTAGCCTTCAGAGCTCTGGGGCCAACGTCCTGACTTTC
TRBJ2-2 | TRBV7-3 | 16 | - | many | CASSSWGLTGSGELFF | TGTGCCAGCAGCTCGTGGGGTCTAACAGGGTCCGGGGAGCTGTTTTTT
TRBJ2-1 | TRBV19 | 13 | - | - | CASSTPIDKAQFF | TGTGCCAGTAGTACACCGATAGACAAGGCCCAGTTCTTC
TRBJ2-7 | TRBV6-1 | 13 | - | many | CASTEAVPTEQYF | TGTGCCAGCACCGAAGCGGTCCCCACCGAGCAGTACTTC
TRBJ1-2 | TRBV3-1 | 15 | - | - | CASSQERAGTYGYTF | TGTGCCAGCAGTCAAGAGCGGGCAGGGACGTATGGCTACACCTTC
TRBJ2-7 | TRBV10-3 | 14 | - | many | CAIKGHLSSYEQYF | TGTGCCATCAAGGGACACTTGAGCTCCTACGAGCAGTACTTC
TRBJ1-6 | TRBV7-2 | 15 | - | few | CASSRGTPYNSPLHF | TGTGCCAGCAGCCGAGGGACACCCTATAATTCACCCCTCCACTTT
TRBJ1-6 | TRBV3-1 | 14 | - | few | CASSQDGGVAPLHF | TGTGCCAGCAGCCAAGATGGGGGGGTTGCACCCCTCCACTTT
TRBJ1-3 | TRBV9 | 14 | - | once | CASSAEMPGNTIYF | TGTGCCAGCAGCGCAGAGATGCCTGGAAACACCATATATTTT
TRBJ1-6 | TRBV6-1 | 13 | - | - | CASILRENSPLHF | TGTGCCAGCATATTACGGGAAAATTCACCCCTCCACTTT
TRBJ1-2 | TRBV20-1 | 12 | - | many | CSARPTSYGYTF | TGCAGTGCTAGACCAACCTCATATGGCTACACCTTC
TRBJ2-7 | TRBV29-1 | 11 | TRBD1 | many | CSAGTAYEQYF | TGCAGCGCTGGGACAGCCTACGAGCAGTACTTC
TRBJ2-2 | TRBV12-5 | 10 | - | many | CAGGTGELFF | TGTGCTGGTGGCACCGGGGAGCTGTTTTTT
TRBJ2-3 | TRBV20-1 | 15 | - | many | CSVPGRTSSTDTQYF | TGCAGTGTACCGGGCCGGACTTCAAGCACAGATACGCAGTATTTT
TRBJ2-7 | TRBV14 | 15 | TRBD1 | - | CASSHWTGYSYEQYF | TGTGCCAGCAGCCACTGGACAGGCTACTCCTACGAGCAGTACTTC
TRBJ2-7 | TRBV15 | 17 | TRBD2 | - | CATSEPGGASGGGKQYF | TGTGCCACCAGCGAACCCGGAGGGGCTAGCGGGGGGGGCAAGCAGTACTTC
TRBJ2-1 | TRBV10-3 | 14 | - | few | CAISRDNSYNEQFF | TGTGCCATCAGCCGGGACAACTCCTACAATGAGCAGTTCTTC
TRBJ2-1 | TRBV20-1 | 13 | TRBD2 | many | CSALRTSSDEQFF | TGCAGTGCTCTGAGGACTAGTAGCGATGAGCAGTTCTTC
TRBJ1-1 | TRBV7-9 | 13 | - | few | CASRGLTGTEAFF | TGTGCCAGCCGGGGTTTGACAGGTACTGAAGCTTTCTTT
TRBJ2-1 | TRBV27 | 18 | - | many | CASSLGPGLTLAYNEQFF | TGTGCCAGCAGTTTAGGTCCAGGCTTGACGTTAGCCTACAATGAGCAGTTCTTC
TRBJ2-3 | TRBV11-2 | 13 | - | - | CASSLFESDTQYF | TGTGCCAGCAGCTTATTTGAGTCAGATACGCAGTATTTT
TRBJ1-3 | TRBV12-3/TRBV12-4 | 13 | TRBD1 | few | CASRPGQDGTIYF | TGTGCCAGCAGACCAGGACAGGACGGGACCATATATTTT
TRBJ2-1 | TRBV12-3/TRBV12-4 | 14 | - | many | CASSLASGAWEQFF | TGTGCCAGCAGTTTAGCTTCGGGGGCTTGGGAGCAGTTCTTC
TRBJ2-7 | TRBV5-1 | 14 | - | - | CASRGRSSSYEQYF | TGCGCCAGCAGGGGCAGGTCAAGCTCCTACGAGCAGTACTTC
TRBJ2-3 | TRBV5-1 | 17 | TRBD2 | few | CASSLGLAGAHWDTQYF | TGCGCCAGCAGCTTGGGACTAGCGGGGGCCCACTGGGATACGCAGTATTTT
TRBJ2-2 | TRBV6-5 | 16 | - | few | CASSPPSGAITGELFF | TGTGCCAGCAGTCCCCCCTCGGGGGCCATAACCGGGGAGCTGTTTTTT
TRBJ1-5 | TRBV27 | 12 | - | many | CASSFLGQPQHF | TGTGCCAGCAGTTTTCTGGGGCAGCCCCAGCATTTT
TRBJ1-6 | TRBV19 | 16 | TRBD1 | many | CASSTPGGGRNSPLHF | TGTGCCAGTAGTACGCCAGGGGGCGGTCGGAATTCACCCCTCCACTTT
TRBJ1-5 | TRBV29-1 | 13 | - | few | CSVGGGVDQPQHF | TGCAGCGTTGGCGGCGGGGTCGATCAGCCCCAGCATTTT